A selection of T cell receptor beta chains follows, all from one sample in a study of T cell responses to AZD1222 COVID-19 vaccine. Here immunoSEQ multiplex PCR was the method, and the copy in TCRdb shows in-frame clones only, minus some. The data show roughly 150,000 clones, about 87% seen once. The source material was peripheral blood, sampled on day 0 of AZD1222 vaccination. Receptors originate from an adult in good health. Each CDR3 is given with its conserved first and last residue. Each record gives: J gene, clone size, V gene, D gene, CDR3 DNA, CDR3 protein. D genes are given only for firm matches. Rows may omit the clone size; those that give it use once, few, many or a size class.

j_call: TRBJ1-3
clone_size: NA
v_call: TRBV5-5
d_call: NA
cdr3_nt: TGTGCCAGCAGCCCAGACAGCCTCTCTGGAAACACCATATATTTT
cdr3_aa: CASSPDSLSGNTIYF

j_call: TRBJ1-1
clone_size: few
v_call: TRBV5-1
d_call: NA
cdr3_nt: TGCGCCAGCAGCTTGGGAAGTGGGAGCGGATTGAAGGCTTTCTTT
cdr3_aa: CASSLGSGSGLKAFF

j_call: TRBJ1-3
clone_size: NA
v_call: TRBV29-1
d_call: NA
cdr3_nt: TGCAGCGTTGAAGCGGGGCGCACTGGAAACACCATATATTTT
cdr3_aa: CSVEAGRTGNTIYF

j_call: TRBJ2-5
clone_size: once
v_call: TRBV28
d_call: NA
cdr3_nt: TGTGCCAGCAGTCCCCCCCGGGGTGAGGAGACCCAGTACTTC
cdr3_aa: CASSPPRGEETQYF

j_call: TRBJ2-1
clone_size: few
v_call: TRBV4-2
d_call: NA
cdr3_nt: TGTGCCAGCAGCCAACCAGGGGAGCAAACTCAGCAGTTCTTC
cdr3_aa: CASSQPGEQTQQFF

j_call: TRBJ2-3
clone_size: NA
v_call: TRBV2
d_call: NA
cdr3_nt: TGTGCCAGCTCCTTGGGCCTAGGAGGCACAGATACGCAGTATTTT
cdr3_aa: CASSLGLGGTDTQYF

j_call: TRBJ2-2
clone_size: few
v_call: TRBV24-1
d_call: TRBD1
cdr3_nt: TGTGCCACCCAGGCGGACAGGGAACCCGGGGAGCTGTTTTTT
cdr3_aa: CATQADREPGELFF

j_call: TRBJ1-4
clone_size: few
v_call: TRBV15
d_call: NA
cdr3_nt: TGTGCCACCAGCAGAGTCTTGGGGGACAATGAAAAACTGTTTTTT
cdr3_aa: CATSRVLGDNEKLFF

j_call: TRBJ1-4
clone_size: NA
v_call: TRBV28
d_call: TRBD1
cdr3_nt: TGTGCCAGCAGCGAGGGGGCGCGTGAAAAACTGTTTTTT
cdr3_aa: CASSEGAREKLFF

j_call: TRBJ2-2
clone_size: once
v_call: TRBV7-2
d_call: NA
cdr3_nt: TGTGCCAGCAGCCCGCGGCCCAAGGACCTGTTTTTT
cdr3_aa: CASSPRPKDLFF

j_call: TRBJ1-2
clone_size: NA
v_call: TRBV4-1
d_call: NA
cdr3_nt: TGCGCCAGCAGCCAACCTAACAGGGAAAACTATGGCTACACCTTC
cdr3_aa: CASSQPNRENYGYTF

j_call: TRBJ1-5
clone_size: NA
v_call: TRBV30
d_call: NA
cdr3_nt: TGTGCCTGGAGTGTGGGAGACTCCCGCAATCAGCCCCAGCATTTT
cdr3_aa: CAWSVGDSRNQPQHF

j_call: TRBJ1-2
clone_size: NA
v_call: TRBV6-6
d_call: NA
cdr3_nt: TGTGCCAGCAGTTACGACGGTAACTATGGCTACACCTTC
cdr3_aa: CASSYDGNYGYTF

j_call: TRBJ2-1
clone_size: NA
v_call: TRBV4-3
d_call: NA
cdr3_nt: TGCGCCAGCAGCCAAGATCCTCGGGAGCAGTTCTTC
cdr3_aa: CASSQDPREQFF

j_call: TRBJ1-1
clone_size: NA
v_call: TRBV28
d_call: NA
cdr3_nt: TGTGCCAGCACAGGCCGAAGGAACACTGAAGCTTTCTTT
cdr3_aa: CASTGRRNTEAFF

j_call: TRBJ1-2
clone_size: NA
v_call: TRBV6-5
d_call: NA
cdr3_nt: TGTGCCAGCAGTTACTCTGTCAGTCCTAACTATGGCTACACCTTC
cdr3_aa: CASSYSVSPNYGYTF

j_call: TRBJ2-7
clone_size: once
v_call: TRBV20-1
d_call: TRBD2
cdr3_nt: TGCAGTGCGAGTGGGGCGGGAGGCGGCGACGAGCAGTACTTC
cdr3_aa: CSASGAGGGDEQYF

j_call: TRBJ1-1
clone_size: NA
v_call: TRBV7-9
d_call: NA
cdr3_nt: TGTGCCAGCAGCTTAGGGAGTCGGCTATACAGTGAAGCTTTCTTT
cdr3_aa: CASSLGSRLYSEAFF

j_call: TRBJ2-1
clone_size: NA
v_call: TRBV3-1/TRBV3-2
d_call: TRBD2
cdr3_nt: TGTGCCAGCAGCCAACAAATCATAGCGGGAGATGCAGGTGAGCAGTTCTTC
cdr3_aa: CASSQQIIAGDAGEQFF

j_call: TRBJ2-7
clone_size: NA
v_call: TRBV4-3
d_call: TRBD1
cdr3_nt: TGCGCCAGCAGCCTTGCCGGGACAGGGTCTGGCGAGCAGTACTTC
cdr3_aa: CASSLAGTGSGEQYF

j_call: TRBJ1-2
clone_size: NA
v_call: TRBV4-2
d_call: NA
cdr3_nt: TGTGCCAGCAGCCAAGCGGCGCTTGATTCCTATGGCTACACCTTC
cdr3_aa: CASSQAALDSYGYTF

j_call: TRBJ2-1
clone_size: NA
v_call: TRBV11-2
d_call: TRBD2
cdr3_nt: TGTGCCAGCAGCCAAATCAGCGGGAGGTCCAACAATGAGCAGTTCTTC
cdr3_aa: CASSQISGRSNNEQFF

j_call: TRBJ1-6
clone_size: NA
v_call: TRBV5-1
d_call: NA
cdr3_nt: TGCGCCAGCAGCTTGGCCCAGGCGCAGTATAATTCACCCCTCCACTTT
cdr3_aa: CASSLAQAQYNSPLHF

j_call: TRBJ1-3
clone_size: NA
v_call: TRBV7-2
d_call: NA
cdr3_nt: TGTGCCAGCAGCTTAATGGTTAGGGGCGGGGGAAACACCATATATTTT
cdr3_aa: CASSLMVRGGGNTIYF

j_call: TRBJ1-3
clone_size: NA
v_call: TRBV9
d_call: NA
cdr3_nt: TGTGCCAGCAGCGTGGGCAGAAGCTCTGGAAACACCATATATTTT
cdr3_aa: CASSVGRSSGNTIYF

j_call: TRBJ1-6
clone_size: NA
v_call: TRBV3-1/TRBV3-2
d_call: NA
cdr3_nt: TGTGCCAGCAGGACAGGACTCTCCTATAATTCACCCCTCCACTTT
cdr3_aa: CASRTGLSYNSPLHF

j_call: TRBJ2-7
clone_size: NA
v_call: TRBV28
d_call: NA
cdr3_nt: TGTGCCAGCAGCCCGGGGACTCTCTCCTACGAGCAGTACTTC
cdr3_aa: CASSPGTLSYEQYF

j_call: TRBJ1-2
clone_size: NA
v_call: TRBV12-3/TRBV12-4
d_call: NA
cdr3_nt: TGTGCCAGCAGTTCTCAGGAAAACTATGGCTACACCTTC
cdr3_aa: CASSSQENYGYTF

j_call: TRBJ1-1
clone_size: NA
v_call: TRBV10-3
d_call: NA
cdr3_nt: TGTGCCATCACCCCGGGGCAAGGGGTCAACACTGAAGCTTTCTTT
cdr3_aa: CAITPGQGVNTEAFF

j_call: TRBJ1-2
clone_size: NA
v_call: TRBV6-5
d_call: TRBD1
cdr3_nt: TGTGCCAGCAGTTACAGGCAGGGGGGTGGCTACACCTTC
cdr3_aa: CASSYRQGGGYTF

j_call: TRBJ2-7
clone_size: NA
v_call: TRBV28
d_call: NA
cdr3_nt: TGTGCCAGCAGAGGGGGGATCTACGAGCAGTACTTC
cdr3_aa: CASRGGIYEQYF

j_call: TRBJ1-1
clone_size: NA
v_call: TRBV27
d_call: NA
cdr3_nt: TGTGCCAGCAGTCAGGCCGGCGGGATTGAAGCTTTCTTT
cdr3_aa: CASSQAGGIEAFF

j_call: TRBJ1-1
clone_size: NA
v_call: TRBV7-3
d_call: TRBD1
cdr3_nt: TGTGCCAGCAGCTTTACAGGGGACACTGAAGCTTTCTTT
cdr3_aa: CASSFTGDTEAFF

j_call: TRBJ2-7
clone_size: once
v_call: TRBV29-1
d_call: TRBD2
cdr3_nt: TGCAGCGTTGATCGGGCGGGAGGGCAGTACTTC
cdr3_aa: CSVDRAGGQYF

j_call: TRBJ1-4
clone_size: NA
v_call: TRBV5-1
d_call: NA
cdr3_nt: TGCGCCAGCAGCTTGGGCGGTGAAAAACTGTTTTTT
cdr3_aa: CASSLGGEKLFF

j_call: TRBJ1-1
clone_size: NA
v_call: TRBV19
d_call: NA
cdr3_nt: TGTGCCAGTAGTTCCACCCCCTACACTGAAGCTTTCTTT
cdr3_aa: CASSSTPYTEAFF

j_call: TRBJ2-7
clone_size: NA
v_call: TRBV11-2
d_call: NA
cdr3_nt: TGTGCCAGCAGCCCTAATTTGCGGGGCTACGAGCAGTACTTC
cdr3_aa: CASSPNLRGYEQYF

j_call: TRBJ2-3
clone_size: NA
v_call: TRBV21-1
d_call: NA
cdr3_nt: TGTGCCAGCACCCTAAGACAGGGTTCTAGCCCAGATACGCAGTATTTT
cdr3_aa: CASTLRQGSSPDTQYF

j_call: TRBJ1-1
clone_size: once
v_call: TRBV30
d_call: NA
cdr3_nt: TGTGCCTGGAGTGGTCGAAGTTACTTGAACACTGAAGCTTTCTTT
cdr3_aa: CAWSGRSYLNTEAFF

j_call: TRBJ1-1
clone_size: NA
v_call: TRBV18
d_call: TRBD1
cdr3_nt: TGTGCCAGCTCACTTGGGACAGGAGGTAAGGTCACTGAAGCTTTCTTT
cdr3_aa: CASSLGTGGKVTEAFF

j_call: TRBJ1-6
clone_size: few
v_call: TRBV28
d_call: NA
cdr3_nt: TGTGCCAGCAGTTTAAGCGGACAGTGGAGGAATTCACCCCTCCACTTT
cdr3_aa: CASSLSGQWRNSPLHF

j_call: TRBJ1-1
clone_size: NA
v_call: TRBV6-2/TRBV6-3
d_call: TRBD1
cdr3_nt: TGTGCCAGCAGTTTGGACAGGACTGAAGCTTTCTTT
cdr3_aa: CASSLDRTEAFF

j_call: TRBJ1-2
clone_size: NA
v_call: TRBV29-1
d_call: NA
cdr3_nt: TGCAGCGTTGAGGACAGTAACTATGGCTACACCTTC
cdr3_aa: CSVEDSNYGYTF

j_call: TRBJ2-1
clone_size: once
v_call: TRBV5-1
d_call: TRBD2
cdr3_nt: TGCGCCAGCAGCCCGGGACTAGCGGGAGGGATAGACTACAATGAGCAGTTCTTC
cdr3_aa: CASSPGLAGGIDYNEQFF

j_call: TRBJ2-1
clone_size: NA
v_call: TRBV6-2/TRBV6-3
d_call: NA
cdr3_nt: TGTGCCAGCAGTTCGGGACTGATAGACTCCTACAATGAGCAGTTCTTC
cdr3_aa: CASSSGLIDSYNEQFF

j_call: TRBJ2-7
clone_size: once
v_call: TRBV6-5
d_call: NA
cdr3_nt: TGTGCCAGCAGTTACTTACAGGGAGGAACCTACGAGCAGTACTTC
cdr3_aa: CASSYLQGGTYEQYF

j_call: TRBJ1-4
clone_size: once
v_call: TRBV6-1
d_call: TRBD1
cdr3_nt: TGTGCCAGCAGTCTAGACAGGGACTCGCGAAAACTGTTTTTT
cdr3_aa: CASSLDRDSRKLFF

j_call: TRBJ2-7
clone_size: NA
v_call: TRBV18
d_call: NA
cdr3_nt: TGTGCCAGCTCGCCTACAGTTTACGAGCAGTACTTC
cdr3_aa: CASSPTVYEQYF

j_call: TRBJ1-2
clone_size: NA
v_call: TRBV15
d_call: TRBD1
cdr3_nt: TGTGCCACCAGCAGAGAACAGGGGCCGCGTGGCTACACCTTC
cdr3_aa: CATSREQGPRGYTF

j_call: TRBJ2-2
clone_size: NA
v_call: TRBV3-1/TRBV3-2
d_call: NA
cdr3_nt: TGTGCCAGCAGCCAAGTTCCTCTCGGCGGGGAGCTGTTTTTT
cdr3_aa: CASSQVPLGGELFF

j_call: TRBJ2-5
clone_size: NA
v_call: TRBV6-4
d_call: NA
cdr3_nt: TGTGCCAGCAGTGACGGGGACACCGACTTC
cdr3_aa: CASSDGDTDF

j_call: TRBJ1-1
clone_size: NA
v_call: TRBV20-1
d_call: NA
cdr3_nt: TGCAGTGCTAGAGATTATACTGAAGCTTTCTTT
cdr3_aa: CSARDYTEAFF

j_call: TRBJ1-2
clone_size: NA
v_call: TRBV4-2
d_call: NA
cdr3_nt: TGTGCCAGCAGCCCTTCTACCGGGACGGCTAACTATGGCTACACCTTC
cdr3_aa: CASSPSTGTANYGYTF